Listed below are T cell receptor beta chains from one sample, sequenced in a study of OX40 agonist ivuxolimab in advanced cancers. The assay was immunoSEQ multiplex PCR, and TCRdb's table has in-frame clones only and misses some. The repertoire has roughly 83,000 clones, about 89% of them found once; the top ten carry roughly 8.4%. Sequencing used CD4+ or CD8+ T cells sorted from blood, obtained in a trial of the OX40 agonist ivuxolimab. Source of these receptors: an adult with an advanced solid tumor such as melanoma, head and neck, liver or kidney cancer. The CDR3 runs from the conserved cysteine through the conserved F or W. The order of the fields is CDR3 length, J gene, V gene, clone size, D gene, CDR3 DNA, CDR3 protein. The D gene is left open where the match is weak. Clone sizes are given selectively: once, few, many, or a class where the clone is expanded.

14 | TRBJ1-3 | TRBV4-3 | - | - | TGCGCCAGCAGCTACAAGGGGTCGGGAAACACCATATATTTT | CASSYKGSGNTIYF
14 | TRBJ1-5 | TRBV7-3 | - | - | TGTGCCAGCAGCTTAATAAGAGTTTCTCAGCCCCAGCATTTT | CASSLIRVSQPQHF
14 | TRBJ2-3 | TRBV6-5 | - | - | TGTGCCAGCAGTTACGAGCCTAGCACAGATACGCAGTATTTT | CASSYEPSTDTQYF
18 | TRBJ1-2 | TRBV4-3 | - | TRBD1 | TGCGCCAGCAGCCAAGACCCCTCCGGGACAGCAATTAACTATGGCTACACCTTC | CASSQDPSGTAINYGYTF
14 | TRBJ2-3 | TRBV4-3 | - | - | TGCGCCAGCAGCCCTCGGAGAACCACAGATACGCAGTATTTT | CASSPRRTTDTQYF
14 | TRBJ2-1 | TRBV19 | - | - | TGTGCCAGTAGTATTGTCGGGAGTACAGATGAGCAGTTCTTC | CASSIVGSTDEQFF
16 | TRBJ2-1 | TRBV2 | - | - | TGTGCCAGCAGCGAGCCCCAGGGAGCCCCCATCAATGAGCAGTTCTTC | CASSEPQGAPINEQFF
16 | TRBJ1-1 | TRBV4-1 | - | - | TGCGCCAGCAGCCAGGCCCCCCACCCCGGGAACACTGAAGCTTTCTTT | CASSQAPHPGNTEAFF
17 | TRBJ1-5 | TRBV11-2 | once | - | TGTGCCAGCAGCTTAGATTTAACGGACAGTCCCAATCAGCCCCAGCATTTT | CASSLDLTDSPNQPQHF
13 | TRBJ1-2 | TRBV27 | - | - | TGTGCCAGCAGCCTTGGGGCAGGGTATGGCTACACCTTC | CASSLGAGYGYTF
13 | TRBJ1-5 | TRBV6-5 | - | - | TGTGCCAGCAGTTATGCGGGCAATCAGCCCCAGCATTTT | CASSYAGNQPQHF
12 | TRBJ1-2 | TRBV30 | - | TRBD1 | TGTGCCTGGACAGGGGGCGCCGATGGCTACACCTTC | CAWTGGADGYTF
15 | TRBJ2-6 | TRBV19 | - | - | TGTGCCAGTAGTACAGGGGAAGCGGGGGCCAACGTCCTGACTTTC | CASSTGEAGANVLTF
13 | TRBJ1-2 | TRBV7-8 | - | - | TGTGCCAGCAGCGAGCTAGGGAACTATGGCTACACCTTC | CASSELGNYGYTF
12 | TRBJ1-3 | TRBV6-5 | - | - | TGTGCCAGCACTGACTCTGGAAACACCATATATTTT | CASTDSGNTIYF
16 | TRBJ2-2 | TRBV7-8 | once | TRBD2 | TGTGCCAGCAGCCCACTAGCGGGGGGGTGGCCCGGGGAGCTGTTTTTT | CASSPLAGGWPGELFF
17 | TRBJ2-3 | TRBV9 | - | TRBD2 | TGTGCCAGCAGCGTAGCAGGCGGGAGCTCGGGCACAGATACGCAGTATTTT | CASSVAGGSSGTDTQYF
15 | TRBJ2-1 | TRBV7-3 | - | TRBD2 | TGTGCCAGCAGCCCTTGGGGGACTAGCAGCAATGAGCAGTTCTTC | CASSPWGTSSNEQFF
15 | TRBJ1-5 | TRBV4-3 | once | - | TGCGCCAGCAGCCAAGAGAGACAGGTCGGACAGCCCCAGCATTTT | CASSQERQVGQPQHF
14 | TRBJ1-1 | TRBV29-1 | - | TRBD1 | TGCAGCTTCCGGGACAGATCTAAACAGACTGAAGCTTTCTTT | CSFRDRSKQTEAFF
12 | TRBJ2-1 | TRBV6-5 | - | - | TGTGCCAGCAGTTACGAGCGCGATGAGCAGTTCTTC | CASSYERDEQFF
16 | TRBJ1-6 | TRBV25-1 | - | - | TGTGCCAGCAGTGAATGGGGGGGGGTTTATAATTCACCCCTCCACTTT | CASSEWGGVYNSPLHF
13 | TRBJ1-6 | TRBV6-5 | - | - | TGTGCCAGCAGCTACGCGGAATTTTCACCCCTCCACTTT | CASSYAEFSPLHF
14 | TRBJ1-4 | TRBV28 | - | TRBD1 | TGTGCCAGCAGTTTACGACAGGGAAATGAAAAACTGTTTTTT | CASSLRQGNEKLFF
14 | TRBJ2-3 | TRBV11-1 | - | - | TGTGCCAGCAGCTTTTCGCGGGTAACCGATACGCAGTATTTT | CASSFSRVTDTQYF
11 | TRBJ2-3 | TRBV16 | once | - | TGTGCCAGCAGCCAGGGAGATACGCAGTATTTT | CASSQGDTQYF
14 | TRBJ2-5 | TRBV30 | - | TRBD2 | TGTGCCTGTTCCCTGGTCCCCGGGGGGGAGACCCAGTACTTC | CACSLVPGGETQYF
17 | TRBJ1-1 | TRBV9 | - | TRBD1 | TGTGCCAGCAGCGCGAGTAGTAGAGGGACAGAGAACACTGAAGCTTTCTTT | CASSASSRGTENTEAFF
16 | TRBJ2-3 | TRBV4-2 | - | - | TGTGCCAGCAGCCAGGAGGAAGGGAGGCCGGCAGATACGCAGTATTTT | CASSQEEGRPADTQYF
14 | TRBJ2-3 | TRBV5-6 | - | - | TGTGCCAGCAGCTTGGGACTCGAAGTGGATACGCAGTATTTT | CASSLGLEVDTQYF
12 | TRBJ1-2 | TRBV7-8 | - | - | TGTGCCAGCAGCCTTCAGAACATAGGCTACACCTTC | CASSLQNIGYTF
14 | TRBJ2-1 | TRBV5-8 | - | - | TGTGCCAGCAGCCTCCCAGAGGGCTACAATGAGCAGTTCTTC | CASSLPEGYNEQFF
16 | TRBJ2-2 | TRBV4-1 | - | TRBD2 | TGCGCCAGCAGCCGAACCCTAGCGGGCGCGACCGGGGAGCTGTTTTTT | CASSRTLAGATGELFF
15 | TRBJ2-1 | TRBV4-2 | - | TRBD2 | TGTGCCAGCAGCCCTAGCGGGGGGGGAGTTAATGAGCAGTTCTTC | CASSPSGGGVNEQFF
17 | TRBJ2-1 | TRBV27 | - | - | TGTGCCAGCAGTGCCCAGTTAGGTATGGGGATGATCAATGAGCAGTTCTTC | CASSAQLGMGMINEQFF
15 | TRBJ1-1 | TRBV28 | - | - | TGTGCCAGCAGTCCCGAGATAGGGCTGAACACTGAAGCTTTCTTT | CASSPEIGLNTEAFF
14 | TRBJ2-1 | TRBV6-1 | - | TRBD1 | TGTGCCAGCTACCACAGGGGGTCCTTGAATGAGCAGTTCTTC | CASYHRGSLNEQFF
16 | TRBJ1-6 | TRBV5-1 | - | TRBD1 | TGCGCCAGCAGCTTGAGGGCAGGGGGCGGTAATTCACCCCTCCACTTT | CASSLRAGGGNSPLHF
11 | TRBJ2-1 | TRBV30 | - | - | TGTGCCTGGAGTGTCTACAATGAGCAGTTCTTC | CAWSVYNEQFF
21 | TRBJ2-1 | TRBV5-1 | - | TRBD2 | TGCGCCAGCAGCCCCGGACGACTAGCGGGAGGGTACAACGCACTGTCCCGGGAGCAGTTCTTC | CASSPGRLAGGYNALSREQFF
17 | TRBJ2-1 | TRBV9 | once | - | TGTGCCAGCAGCGAGGGGAGCGGAAGCGGCTCCTACAATGAGCAGTTCTTC | CASSEGSGSGSYNEQFF
13 | TRBJ1-2 | TRBV19 | - | - | TGTGCCAGTAGGTGGACGGATTCACTTGGCTACACCTTC | CASRWTDSLGYTF
14 | TRBJ2-5 | TRBV6-5 | - | - | TGTGCCAGCAGTTACGGAGAGAACCGCGGGACCCAGTACTTC | CASSYGENRGTQYF
12 | TRBJ2-3 | TRBV7-8 | - | - | TGTGCCAGCAGCTTAGAAGCCCGCACGCAGTATTTT | CASSLEARTQYF
12 | TRBJ1-1 | TRBV7-9 | - | - | TGTGCCAGCCACGAAGGGCAGCTGGGAGCTTTCTTT | CASHEGQLGAFF
11 | TRBJ2-3 | TRBV13 | once | - | TGTGCCAGCAGCGGAAAAGATACGCAGTATTTT | CASSGKDTQYF
18 | TRBJ1-3 | TRBV13 | - | - | TGTGCCAGCAGCTCCTCCCCCAGGACGGCCGTCTCTGGAAACACCATATATTTT | CASSSSPRTAVSGNTIYF
13 | TRBJ2-3 | TRBV29-1 | once | - | TGCAGCGTTGAGGGAGCAGCCACAGATACGCAGTATTTT | CSVEGAATDTQYF
15 | TRBJ1-5 | TRBV28 | - | - | TGTGCCAGCAGCCCCGGACAGCTGGGGGTTTGGCCCCAGCATTTT | CASSPGQLGVWPQHF
13 | TRBJ1-4 | TRBV30 | - | - | TGTGCCTGGGGGTTTGCAACTAATGAAAAACTGTTTTTT | CAWGFATNEKLFF
15 | TRBJ1-2 | TRBV29-1 | - | - | TGCAGCGTTGAAGACTTCGGGCTCGAAAGAGGGAGGTACACCTTC | CSVEDFGLERGRYTF
12 | TRBJ2-7 | TRBV6-1 | - | - | TGTGCCAGCAGTGAAGACCCCTACGAGCAGTACTTC | CASSEDPYEQYF
16 | TRBJ2-1 | TRBV6-5 | - | - | TGTGCCAGCAGTTACTCGGGCAGAGTCACCTACAATGAGCAGTTCTTC | CASSYSGRVTYNEQFF